The 4 T cell receptor beta chains listed next were all sequenced from one sample in a study of T cell repertoires in cytomegalovirus infection. TCRdb re-called the reads through MiXCR, storing one row per CDR3 protein. The sample consists of 680,000 or so distinct CDR3 sequences, 35% of them appearing once. The specimen sequenced was PBMCs. The receptors were gathered from a human donor in good health (CMV status not recorded). Some clones in this sample may be carry-over from other donors' samples.

The V gene is TRBV2, the J gene TRBJ1-2, with 11 bases identical to TRBD1. Germline CDR1 is SNHLY and CDR2 is FYNNEI. The trim removed 4 bases at V and 6 bases at J, leaving 10 bases unmatched. The CDR3 is made up of 16 amino acids. The CDR3 DNA reads as TGTGCCAGCAGTGGGGCCCGGACAGGGGGCTTTGATGGCTACACCTTC. Its translation: CASSGARTGGFDGYTF.

This clonotype has just a few counts. The genes are TRBV4-2 and TRBJ1-3; D is possibly TRBD1 (6 bases). This CDR3 comprises 17 residues. Germline V gene lookup returns CDR1 LGHNA and CDR2 YNFKEQ. The V and J ends lost 0 bases and 1 base respectively, with 13 bases between them. The CDR3 DNA reads as TGTGCCAGCAGCCAAGACCAGGGGCTTTGGTCTGGAAACACCATATATTTT. It yields the protein CASSQDQGLWSGNTIYF.

This rearrangement joins TRBV19 to TRBJ1-6, with D possibly matching TRBD1 (5 bases). Trimming took 3 bases from V and 9 from J, leaving 6 bases between them. The germline V gene has CDR1 LNHDA and CDR2 SQIVND (reference sequence). The CDR3 length is 12 residues. DNA for the CDR3: TGTGCCAGTAGTATTCAGGGTTCACCCCTCCACTTT. This encodes CASSIQGSPLHF.

This chain joins TRBV7-8 and TRBJ1-1; the D gene is possibly TRBD1 (6 bases). This CDR3 is built from 14 residues. The germline CDR1 and CDR2 sequences are SGHVS and FQNEAQ. The V and J ends lost 8 bases and 0 bases respectively, with 13 bases between them. CDR3 sequence (DNA): TGTGCCAGCCAGAAGGGGGGGATGAACACTGAAGCTTTCTTT. Protein product: CASQKGGMNTEAFF.